This entry features one T cell receptor beta chain sequence. Its target is unknown. The CDR3 covers 14 residues. Between the trimmed V and J ends, which lost 7 bases and 0 bases, there was a span of 12 bases. Germline CDR1 reads MDHEN; CDR2 reads SYDVKM. TCRdb redid the calling of the 5' RACE reads with MiXCR, one entry per CDR3 protein. This sample has about 500,000 distinct CDR3 sequences, with 5.3% found just once. The sample belongs to a study of CD8 T cells in ankylosing spondylitis. Study-wide findings and caveats: Earlier work had already found some motif variants in reactive arthritis synovial fluid and blood. In ankylosing spondylitis blood, a motif of roughly 8 highly homologous TCR beta variants appeared characteristic.

The chain couples TRBV28 to TRBJ1-1; the D is unclear. The specimen sequenced was blood, either unsorted or a sorted T cell fraction (not recorded which). The sequence came from a male donor with ankylosing spondylitis. The CDR3 is CASTLFSMNTEAFF. The DNA of the CDR3 is TGTGCCAGCACTCTCTTTTCCATGAACACTGAAGCTTTCTTT. The whole variable domain, remainder taken from reference TRBV28 and TRBJ1-1, is DVKVTQSSRYLVKRTGEKVFLECVQDMDHENMFWYRQDPGLGLRLIYFSYDVKMKEKGDIPEGYSVSREKKERFSLILESASTNQTSMYLCASTLFSMNTEAFFGQGTRLTVV.